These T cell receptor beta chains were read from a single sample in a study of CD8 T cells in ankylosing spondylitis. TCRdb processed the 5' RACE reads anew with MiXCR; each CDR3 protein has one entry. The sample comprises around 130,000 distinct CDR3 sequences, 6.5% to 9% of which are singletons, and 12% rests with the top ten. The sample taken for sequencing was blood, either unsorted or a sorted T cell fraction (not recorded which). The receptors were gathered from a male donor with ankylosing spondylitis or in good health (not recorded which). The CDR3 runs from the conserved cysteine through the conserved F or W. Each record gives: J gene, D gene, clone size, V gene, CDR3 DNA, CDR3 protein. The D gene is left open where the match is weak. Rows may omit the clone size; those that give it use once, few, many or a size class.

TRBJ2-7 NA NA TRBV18 TGTGCCAGCTCACTGGCAGGGGAGGCCTACGAGCAGTACTTC CASSLAGEAYEQYF
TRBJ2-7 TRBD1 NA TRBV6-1 TGTGCCAGCAGTGAAGCGCTTCGGGACAGGGTTCCCTACGAGCAGTACTTC CASSEALRDRVPYEQYF
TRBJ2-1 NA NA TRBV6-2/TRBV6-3 TGTGCCAGCAGTTACTCGAGCGGGTACTACAATGAGCAGTTCTTC CASSYSSGYYNEQFF
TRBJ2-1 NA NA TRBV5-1 TGCGCCAGCAGCATCGGACAGCTACACAATGAGCAGTTCTTC CASSIGQLHNEQFF
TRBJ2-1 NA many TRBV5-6 TGTGCCAGCAGCTTGAGATTAGGTACCTACAATGAGCAGTTCTTC CASSLRLGTYNEQFF
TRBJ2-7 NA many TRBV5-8 TGTGCCAGCAGCTCCTATGGCGAGTACGAGCAGTACTTC CASSSYGEYEQYF
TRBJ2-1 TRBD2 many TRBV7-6 TGTGCCAGCAGCTTAGCCCCGACTAGCGGGAGCTCCTACAATGAGCAGTTCTTC CASSLAPTSGSSYNEQFF
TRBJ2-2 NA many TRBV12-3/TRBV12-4 TGTGCCAGCACCATTACCTTTGGAGCGAACACCGGGGAGCTGTTTTTT CASTITFGANTGELFF
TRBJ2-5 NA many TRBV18 TGTGCCAGCTCACCACAGTTGGAGACCCAGTACTTC CASSPQLETQYF
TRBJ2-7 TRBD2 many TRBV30 TGTGCCTGGGAGGGCAGCGGGAGATTCGACGAGCAGTACTTC CAWEGSGRFDEQYF
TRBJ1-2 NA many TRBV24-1 TGTGCCACCAGTGTCGGCCTCGGGCTTCGGGGCTACACCTTC CATSVGLGLRGYTF
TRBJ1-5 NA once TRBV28 TGTGCCAGCAGTTTCCCAGGGAATAGCAATCAGCCCCAGCATTTT CASSFPGNSNQPQHF
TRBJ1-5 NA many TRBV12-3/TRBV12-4 TGTGCCAGCAGTTTATTAGGGGACCAGCCCCAGCATTTT CASSLLGDQPQHF
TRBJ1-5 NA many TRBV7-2 TGTGCCAGCAGCCCGGACGATGTGCAGCCCCAGCATTTT CASSPDDVQPQHF
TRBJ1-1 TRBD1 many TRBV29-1 TGCAGCGTGAATACAGGGGTTAACACTGAAGCTTTCTTT CSVNTGVNTEAFF